This T cell receptor beta chain was identified in a study of shared clonotypes between healthy human individuals. Study conclusions and caveats: Generation of non-shared clonotypes was less probable than generation of clonotypes shared by all four donors.

Clones were sequenced by immunoSEQ multiplex PCR, and TCRdb holds only the in-frame ones, with some missing. Of some 2,400,000 clones in the sample, around 95% were seen once. With respect to this clone: Its cognate antigen is unknown.

The length of the CDR3 is 15 residues. The germline V gene encodes CDR1 SNHLY and CDR2 FYNNEI. Trimming removed 4 bases from V and 8 bases from J; junction bases left unmatched: 10. The J gene is TRBJ1-4, the V gene TRBV2, with 7 bases lining up with TRBD1. This clonotype originated in a young man in good health. Sequencing was done on a sample of naive CD4+ T cells sorted from blood. Subset here: CD45RA+ positively selected. CDR3: CASSGTGTSNEKLFF. CDR3 sequence (DNA): TGTGCCAGCAGTGGGACAGGAACGAGCAACGAAAAACTGTTTTTT.